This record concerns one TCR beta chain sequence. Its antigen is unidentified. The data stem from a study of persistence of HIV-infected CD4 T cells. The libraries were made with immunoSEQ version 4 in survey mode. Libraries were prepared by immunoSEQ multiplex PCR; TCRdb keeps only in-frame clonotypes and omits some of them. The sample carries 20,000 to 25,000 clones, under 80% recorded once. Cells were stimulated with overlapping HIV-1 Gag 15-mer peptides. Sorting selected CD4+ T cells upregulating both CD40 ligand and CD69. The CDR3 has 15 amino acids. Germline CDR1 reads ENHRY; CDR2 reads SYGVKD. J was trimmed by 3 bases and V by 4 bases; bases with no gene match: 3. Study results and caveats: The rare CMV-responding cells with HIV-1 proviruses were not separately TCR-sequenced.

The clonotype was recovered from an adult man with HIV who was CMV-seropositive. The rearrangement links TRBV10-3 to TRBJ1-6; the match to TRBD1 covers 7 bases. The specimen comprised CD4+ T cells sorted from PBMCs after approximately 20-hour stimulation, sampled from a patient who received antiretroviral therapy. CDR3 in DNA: TGTGCCATCAGTGCCCGGGACAGCTATAATTCACCCCTCCACTTT. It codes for CAISARDSYNSPLHF.